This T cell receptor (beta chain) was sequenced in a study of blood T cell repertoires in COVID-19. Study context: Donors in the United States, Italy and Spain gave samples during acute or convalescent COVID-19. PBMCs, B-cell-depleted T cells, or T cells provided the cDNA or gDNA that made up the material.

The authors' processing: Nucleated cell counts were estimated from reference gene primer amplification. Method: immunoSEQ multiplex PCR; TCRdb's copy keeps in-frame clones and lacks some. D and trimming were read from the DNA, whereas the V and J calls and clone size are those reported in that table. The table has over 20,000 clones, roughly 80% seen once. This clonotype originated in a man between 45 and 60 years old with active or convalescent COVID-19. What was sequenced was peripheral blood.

CDR3 DNA sequence: TGTGCCATCAGACTAGAAGAGACCTACGAGCAGTACTTC. It is translated as CAIRLEETYEQYF. This chain joins TRBV10-3 and TRBJ2-7, with D maybe TRBD2 (5 bases). The CDR3 spans 13 residues. CDR1 is ENHRY, CDR2 SYGVKD, per germline. V was shortened by 6 bases and J by 2 bases, with 11 bases between the two germline ends.